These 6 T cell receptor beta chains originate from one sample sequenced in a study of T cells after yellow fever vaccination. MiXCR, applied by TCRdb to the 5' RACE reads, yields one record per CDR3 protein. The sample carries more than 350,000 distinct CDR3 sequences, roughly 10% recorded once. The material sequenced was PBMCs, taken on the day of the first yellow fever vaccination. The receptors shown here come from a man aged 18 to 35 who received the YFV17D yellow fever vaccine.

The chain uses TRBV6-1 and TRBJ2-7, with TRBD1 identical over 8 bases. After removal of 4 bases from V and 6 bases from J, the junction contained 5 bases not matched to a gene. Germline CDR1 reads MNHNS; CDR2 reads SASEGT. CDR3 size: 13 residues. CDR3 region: CASSGRQGSEQYV. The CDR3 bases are TGTGCCAGCAGTGGCAGACAGGGGAGCGAGCAGTACGTC.

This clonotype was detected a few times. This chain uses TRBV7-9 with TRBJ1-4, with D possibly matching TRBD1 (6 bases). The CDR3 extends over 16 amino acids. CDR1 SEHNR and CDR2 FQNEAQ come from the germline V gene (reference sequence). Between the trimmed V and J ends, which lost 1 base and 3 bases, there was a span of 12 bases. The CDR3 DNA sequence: TGTGCCAGCAGCTTAGGGGGGACATCGGCTAATGAAAAACTGTTTTTT. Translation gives CASSLGGTSANEKLFF.

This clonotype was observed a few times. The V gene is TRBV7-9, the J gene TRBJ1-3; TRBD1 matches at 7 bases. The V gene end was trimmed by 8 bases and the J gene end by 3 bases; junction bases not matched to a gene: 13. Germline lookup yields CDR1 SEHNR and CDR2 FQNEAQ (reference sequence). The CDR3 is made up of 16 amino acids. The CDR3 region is CASLMEKGTVGNTIYF. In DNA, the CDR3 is TGTGCCAGCCTAATGGAAAAGGGGACAGTTGGAAACACCATATATTTT.

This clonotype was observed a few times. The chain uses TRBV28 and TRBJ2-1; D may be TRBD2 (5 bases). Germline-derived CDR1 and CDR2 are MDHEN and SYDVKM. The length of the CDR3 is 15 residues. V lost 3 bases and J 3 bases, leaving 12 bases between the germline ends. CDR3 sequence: CASSLRPSGYNEQFF. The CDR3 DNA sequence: TGTGCCAGCAGTTTGAGACCAAGCGGCTACAATGAGCAGTTCTTC.

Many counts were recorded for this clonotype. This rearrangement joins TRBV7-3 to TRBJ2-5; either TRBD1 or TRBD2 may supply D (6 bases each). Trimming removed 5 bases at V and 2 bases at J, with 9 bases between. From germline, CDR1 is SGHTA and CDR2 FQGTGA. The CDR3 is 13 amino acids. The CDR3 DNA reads TGTGCCAGCAGCCAAGGGGGGCAAGAGACCCAGTACTTC. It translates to CASSQGGQETQYF.

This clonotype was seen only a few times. The CDR3 DNA sequence: TGTGCCAGCACAAAAGTACAGGGAGAGAGTTGGTACTATGGCTACACCTTC. Amino acid sequence: CASTKVQGESWYYGYTF. The J gene is TRBJ1-2, the V gene TRBV27; D perhaps matches TRBD1 (6 bases). This CDR3 region has 17 residues. Trimming removed 7 bases at V and 3 bases at J, with 24 bases between. Germline V gene sequence: CDR1 MNHEY, CDR2 SMNVEV (reference sequence).